Each of the 22 T cell receptor beta chains below was sequenced from the same sample in a study of T cells expressing NK-cell markers. TCRdb reprocessed the 5' RACE reads, keeping one entry per CDR3 protein, no DNA. The sample table includes a few hundred thousand distinct CDR3 sequences. The sequencing sample was made of blood T cells: a sorted CD56 or NKG2C T cell subset, CD4+ or CD8+ T cells, or bulk PBMC T cells (not recorded which). These receptors were obtained from a man younger than 30 in good health.

The rearrangement joins TRBV25-1 to TRBJ2-3. The CDR3 extends over 15 amino acids. Germline loops: CDR1 MGHDK, CDR2 SYGVNS. The chain's CDR3 is CASSDRPVSTDTQYF.

V and J are TRBV6-5 and TRBJ1-1; TCRdb's D call, TRBD1, is unchecked because there is no DNA. Germline lookup yields CDR1 MNHEY and CDR2 SVGAGI. The length of the CDR3 is 15 residues. Here the CDR3 reads CASSYKQGGLTEAFF.

J is TRBJ2-1 and V is TRBV4-2; TCRdb's D gene call, TRBD1, goes unchecked for lack of DNA. Per the germline V gene, CDR1 is LGHNA and CDR2 is YNFKEQ. The CDR3 length is 17 residues. The CDR3 protein is CASSAHPAGTGDNEQFF.

The rearrangement links TRBV10-2 to TRBJ2-3; TCRdb calls TRBD1, which cannot be checked without DNA. Germline V gives CDR1 WSHSY, CDR2 SAAADI. CDR3 length equals 13 residues. The CDR3 protein is CASRGEVADTQYF.

The V call is TRBV20-1, the J call TRBJ1-4. Germline V CDR1 and CDR2: DFQATT, SNEGSKA (reference sequence). This CDR3 is built from 13 residues. CDR3 sequence: CSARSGFGEKLFF.

This chain uses TRBV20-1 with TRBJ2-2; TCRdb gives TRBD2 as the D gene, but with no DNA this cannot be confirmed. Germline assignment: CDR1 DFQATT and CDR2 SNEGSKA (reference sequence). This CDR3 is built from 16 residues. CDR3 residues: CSAREPKRGNTGELFF.

The chain is built from TRBV10-2 and TRBJ1-5. Germline CDR1 reads WSHSY; CDR2 reads SAAADI. The CDR3 runs 12 residues. The CDR3 loop reads CASSIGEQPQHF.

The V call is TRBV29-1, the J call TRBJ2-5. The CDR3 is 15 residues long. Germline V CDR1 and CDR2: SQVTM, ANQGSEA. The chain's CDR3 is CSVEGADNFQETQYF.

The V gene is TRBV7-9, the J gene TRBJ1-4. The germline gives CDR1 SEHNR, CDR2 FQNEAQ (reference sequence). CDR3 size: 12 residues. CDR3: CASLSLNEKLFF.

The rearrangement links TRBV7-8 to TRBJ2-1; TCRdb gives TRBD2 as the D gene, but with no DNA this cannot be confirmed. The CDR3 runs to 14 residues. The germline gives CDR1 SGHVS, CDR2 FQNEAQ. CDR3 sequence: CASSDTRADNEQFF.

V gene TRBV5-1 combines with J gene TRBJ2-5; the D call from TCRdb, TRBD1, cannot be confirmed without DNA. Germline values: CDR1 SGHRS, CDR2 YFSETQ. This CDR3 spans 16 amino acids. The CDR3: CASSPEGTGPQETQYF.

This rearrangement joins TRBV28 to TRBJ1-2; TCRdb names TRBD1, which stays unverified in the absence of DNA. The CDR3 has 13 amino acids. Germline lookup yields CDR1 MDHEN and CDR2 SYDVKM. The CDR3 sequence is CATLDRRNYGYTF.

The chain combines TRBV7-2 with TRBJ2-1; TCRdb's D gene call, TRBD1, goes unchecked for lack of DNA. Germline lookup yields CDR1 SGHTA and CDR2 FQGNSA. The CDR3 is 15 residues long. The CDR3 is CASSLVGTGHNEQFF. Drawing the rest from reference TRBV7-2 and TRBJ2-1, the complete variable domain is GAGVSQSPSNKVTEKGKDVELRCDPISGHTALYWYRQSLGQGLEFLIYFQGNSAPDKSGLPSDRFSAERTGGSVSTLTIQRTQQEDSAVYLCASSLVGTGHNEQFFGPGTRLTVL.

The chain couples TRBV19 to TRBJ2-1; there is no DNA to check the TCRdb D call of TRBD1. Germline V lookup: CDR1 LNHDA, CDR2 SQIVND (reference sequence). The CDR3 is 15 residues long. The CDR3 reads CASSIVSGGSYEQFF. The whole variable domain, filled in from reference TRBV19 and TRBJ2-1, reads DGGITQSPKYLFRKEGQNVTLSCEQNLNHDAMYWYRQDPGQGLRLIYYSQIVNDFQKGDIAEGYSVSREKKESFPLTVTSAQKNPTAFYLCASSIVSGGSYEQFFGPGTRLTVL.

This sequence joins TRBV10-3 and TRBJ2-1. The CDR3 sequence is 17 residues long. Germline V lookup: CDR1 ENHRY, CDR2 SYGVKD. This chain's CDR3 is CAISESFGRRDYNEQFF.

The rearrangement uses TRBV3-1 and TRBJ2-5; TCRdb selects TRBD1, and the lack of DNA leaves this call unchecked. Germline lookup yields CDR1 LGHDT and CDR2 YNNKEL (reference sequence). The CDR3 is 16 residues long. CDR3 sequence reads: CASSQGNRVYFETQYF.

The CDR3 sequence is CASSQVGGYYGYTF. The gene calls are TRBV4-1 and TRBJ1-2. This CDR3 is built from 14 residues. CDR1 is MGHRA and CDR2 is YSYEKL in the germline V gene.

The chain recombines TRBV12-3 or TRBV12-4 with TRBJ2-1; TCRdb picks TRBD2, but there is no DNA to check that call. The CDR3 length is 15 residues. CDR3 sequence reads: CASSLPLREINEQFF.

The CDR3 loop is CASRALSDRALATDTQYF. The chain uses TRBV25-1 and TRBJ2-3; absent DNA, TCRdb's TRBD1 call cannot be checked. Germline CDR1 is MGHDK and CDR2 is SYGVNS. This CDR3 contains 18 residues.

The chain links TRBV5-1 to TRBJ1-5; TCRdb names TRBD1, which stays unverified in the absence of DNA. The germline gives CDR1 SGHRS, CDR2 YFSETQ. This CDR3 has 14 amino acids. The CDR3 sequence: CASSPSTGYQPQHF. The full variable domain, its missing parts supplied by reference TRBV5-1 and TRBJ1-5, is KAGVTQTPRYLIKTRGQQVTLSCSPISGHRSVSWYQQTPGQGLQFLFEYFSETQRNKGNFPGRFSGRQFSNSRSEMNVSTLELGDSALYLCASSPSTGYQPQHFGDGTRLSIL.

The V gene is TRBV5-1, the J gene TRBJ2-1; TCRdb proposes TRBD1, but this gene call is untestable without DNA. This CDR3 comprises 16 residues. Germline CDR1 is SGHRS and CDR2 is YFSETQ. The CDR3 reads CASSLPGTGRRNEQFF.

The CDR3 spells CASSRDLPRVGDTQYF. The V call is TRBV12-3 or TRBV12-4, the J call TRBJ2-3; TCRdb calls TRBD2, which cannot be checked without DNA. The CDR3 covers 16 residues.